Each of the 27 T cell receptor beta chains below was sequenced from the same sample in a study of sequential checkpoint blockade in melanoma. Method: immunoSEQ multiplex PCR; TCRdb's copy keeps in-frame clones and lacks some. The sample consists of approximately 4,900 clones, around 25% of them appearing once. Treatment defined: randomized to nivolumab then ipilimumab (arm A) or the reverse (arm B). The sequenced sample was tumor tissue (inferred from file names), obtained from a patient given nivolumab and ipilimumab in sequence. Receptors originate from a human donor with melanoma.

This clone was counted only a few times. The junction departs from germline at one end; a sequencing error may be responsible. This chain uses TRBV6-4 with TRBJ2-1, with TRBD1 as a possible D gene (6 bases). CDR1 is MRHNA, CDR2 SNTAGT, per germline. This CDR3 contains 11 residues. In nucleotides, the CDR3 is TGTGCCATCAGTGACAGGAATGAGCAGTTCTTC. Residues: CAISDRNEQFF.

This CDR3 is CASSDSGRSARYEQYF. The DNA for the CDR3 is TGTGCCAGCTCAGATAGCGGGAGGTCCGCGCGCTACGAGCAGTACTTC. V gene TRBV18 combines with J gene TRBJ2-7, with 10 bases aligning to TRBD2. The CDR3 sequence is 16 residues long. V was pared by 5 bases and J by 3 bases, with 10 bases of the junction left unmatched. The germline gives CDR1 KGHSH, CDR2 LQKENI.

This clone is medium-sized in the sample. The CDR3 protein is CASSYSYKTGPYNEQFF. The CDR3, as DNA: TGTGCCAGCAGTTACTCCTACAAAACAGGTCCCTACAATGAGCAGTTCTTC. The chain combines TRBV6-8 with TRBJ2-1; a possible D gene is TRBD1 (5 bases). V lost 0 bases and J 2 bases, leaving 14 bases between the germline ends. CDR3 length: 17 amino acids. Germline V gene lookup returns CDR1 MNHGY and CDR2 SAAAGT.

The chain carries TRBV18 and TRBJ1-5; tentative D call: TRBD1 (5 bases). Germline loops: CDR1 KGHSH, CDR2 LQKENI. Trimming removed 5 bases from V and 6 bases from J, with 14 bases in between. The CDR3 is 14 residues long. The CDR3 here is CASSISRAGQPQHF. DNA of the CDR3: TGTGCCAGCTCAATTAGCAGGGCAGGTCAGCCCCAGCATTTT.

Only one count was recorded for this clone. The CDR3 spells CASSLDPRQSSGNTIYF. The CDR3 nucleotides are TGCGCCAGCAGCTTGGATCCCCGACAGAGCTCTGGAAACACCATATATTTT. The chain is built from TRBV5-1 and TRBJ1-3; a weak D match, TRBD1 (5 bases). The V and J ends lost 0 bases and 0 bases respectively, with 13 bases between them. Germline V lookup: CDR1 SGHRS, CDR2 YFSETQ. The CDR3 is made up of 17 amino acids. The whole variable domain, remainder taken from reference TRBV5-1 and TRBJ1-3, is KAGVTQTPRYLIKTRGQQVTLSCSPISGHRSVSWYQQTPGQGLQFLFEYFSETQRNKGNFPGRFSGRQFSNSRSEMNVSTLELGDSALYLCASSLDPRQSSGNTIYFGEGSWLTVV.

The CDR3 DNA reads TGCAGCGCTAGAACGATACAGACCCAAACTCTCTACAATGAGCAGTTCTTC. Translated: CSARTIQTQTLYNEQFF. The gene calls are TRBV29-1 and TRBJ2-1; D is ambiguous. CDR3 length: 17 residues. Per the germline V gene, CDR1 is SQVTM and CDR2 is ANQGSEA. V was pared by 7 bases and J by 3 bases, with 25 bases between.

This clone was detected only a few times. The germline gene is not matched at one end of the junction; a read error may be the cause. The chain employs TRBV6-8 and TRBJ1-2; D is undetermined. The CDR3 totals 13 residues. Germline CDR1 MNHGY, CDR2 SAAAGT. DNA of the CDR3: TGTGCCAGCAGTAACTCCGGGGACTATGGCTACACCTTC. Translation gives CASSNSGDYGYTF.

This clone was detected many times. This rearrangement joins TRBV11-3 to TRBJ2-5; 12 positions match TRBD2. CDR3 length: 15 amino acids. Germline V lookup: CDR1 SGHNT, CDR2 YENEEA. V trimming: 6 bases; J trimming: 7 bases; junction bases outside the gene matches: 9. The DNA of the CDR3 is TGTGCCAGCAGAACGACTAGCGGGAGAGGCATGACCCAGTACTTC. Encoded protein: CASRTTSGRGMTQYF.

This chain uses TRBV9 with TRBJ2-6; either TRBD1 or TRBD2 may fit D (5 bases each). Germline V gene sequence: CDR1 SGDLS, CDR2 YYNGEE. The CDR3 is 15 residues long. V was shortened by 4 bases and J by 4 bases, with 12 bases between the two germline ends. This CDR3 reads CASSPGSLGANVLTF. The CDR3 region has the DNA TGTGCCAGCAGCCCAGGGAGTTTGGGGGCCAACGTCCTGACTTTC.

This chain joins TRBV5-1 and TRBJ2-7; TRBD2 matches at 7 bases. This CDR3 is 15 amino acids long. V dropped 0 bases and J dropped 7; count of bases not matched to a gene: 10. The germline V gene encodes CDR1 SGHRS and CDR2 YFSETQ. In nucleotides, the CDR3 is TGCGCCAGCAGCTTGGCCGGAGCGGGGTCGGGGGAGCAGTACTTC. Translation gives CASSLAGAGSGEQYF.

CDR3 residues: CASSLSGQGTSEQYF. The CDR3, as DNA: TGTGCCAGCAGTTTATCGGGACAGGGAACATCCGAGCAGTACTTC. The gene calls are TRBV28 and TRBJ2-7, with 9 positions matching TRBD1. Germline lookup yields CDR1 MDHEN and CDR2 SYDVKM. V shed 1 base, J shed 6 bases, and the junction held 7 bases outside the gene matches. CDR3 length equals 15 residues.

The genes are TRBV19 and TRBJ1-2; a possible D gene is TRBD1 (6 bases). Germline CDR1 and CDR2: LNHDA and SQIVND (reference sequence). The CDR3 loop spans 15 amino acids. V was pared by 5 bases and J by 4 bases, with 17 bases between. CDR3 coding DNA: TGTGCCAGTAGTCCAGCCCCAGGGGATTCCTATGGCTACACCTTC. Its protein is CASSPAPGDSYGYTF.

This clone is medium-sized. The chain has TRBV11-3 and TRBJ2-2; D gene uncertain. CDR1 is SGHNT and CDR2 is YENEEA in the germline V gene. CDR3 length: 14 amino acids. The V and J ends lost 5 bases and 1 base respectively, with 8 bases between them. CDR3 in DNA: TGTGCCAGCAGCCCCTACCAGAACACCGGGGAGCTGTTTTTT. It encodes CASSPYQNTGELFF. Supplemented by reference TRBV11-3 and TRBJ2-2, the full variable domain reads EAGVVQSPRYKIIEKKQPVAFWCNPISGHNTLYWYLQNLGQGPELLIRYENEEAVDDSQLPKDRFSAERLKGVDSTLKIQPAELGDSAVYLCASSPYQNTGELFFGEGSRLTVL.

The sample holds a few counts of this clone. V gene TRBV15 combines with J gene TRBJ2-3; 9 nucleotides align to TRBD2. The CDR3 spans 14 residues. Losses at the gene ends were 5 bases for V and 3 bases for J; bases not matched to a gene: 3. Germline lookup yields CDR1 LNHNV and CDR2 YYDKDF (reference sequence). The CDR3 loop is CATSPSGNTDTQYF. The CDR3 DNA reads as TGTGCCACCAGCCCTAGCGGGAATACAGATACGCAGTATTTT.

The rearrangement joins TRBV5-1 to TRBJ2-1; tentatively, D is TRBD2 (5 bases). CDR3 length equals 16 residues. Looked up from germline, CDR1 is SGHRS and CDR2 is YFSETQ. Trimming took 1 base from V and 0 from J, leaving 11 bases between them. CDR3 DNA: TGCGCCAGCAGCTTGTACGGGAAGCCCTCCTACAATGAGCAGTTCTTC. Its translation: CASSLYGKPSYNEQFF.

This clone was counted between two and nine times. The rearrangement joins TRBV16 to TRBJ2-1; D call uncertain. Germline CDR1 and CDR2: KGHSY and FQNENV. The CDR3 loop spans 12 amino acids. V was shortened by 0 bases and J by 8 bases, with 5 bases between the two germline ends. CDR3 nucleotide sequence: TGTGCCAGCAGCCAATCCGAAGATGAGCAGTTCTTC. It codes for CASSQSEDEQFF.

This clone was counted only a few times. J is TRBJ2-1 and V is TRBV28; 8 nucleotides align to TRBD2. The germline CDR1 and CDR2 sequences are MDHEN and SYDVKM. The CDR3 is 16 residues long. Trimming took 6 bases from V and 3 from J; bases not matched to a gene: 10. The CDR3 region has the DNA TGTGCCAGCAGCGCAAGCGGGAGCGGAAACTACAATGAGCAGTTCTTC. It specifies CASSASGSGNYNEQFF.

This clone is classed as medium-sized. This chain connects TRBV19 to TRBJ1-1; weak D call: TRBD1 (6 bases). The germline V and J ends were trimmed by 4 bases and 7 bases, with 16 bases remaining between them. The germline V gene has CDR1 LNHDA and CDR2 SQIVND (reference sequence). The CDR3 has 14 amino acids. The CDR3 here is CASSTGVGEGEAFF. The CDR3 DNA sequence: TGTGCCAGTAGTACAGGGGTTGGGGAAGGTGAAGCTTTCTTT.

This chain connects TRBV6-8 to TRBJ1-4, with D possibly matching TRBD1 (6 bases). The V end lost 5 bases, the J end lost 3 bases, and 13 bases lay between the germline ends. Germline CDR1 and CDR2: MNHGY and SAAAGT. The CDR3 has 15 amino acids. The CDR3 reads CASSKQGLANEKLFF. CDR3 nucleotides: TGTGCCAGCAGTAAACAGGGATTAGCTAATGAAAAACTGTTTTTT.

This chain uses TRBV18 with TRBJ2-1; perhaps TRBD1 as D (5 bases). V shed 3 bases and J shed 0 bases, with 9 bases lying between them. Looked up from germline, CDR1 is KGHSH and CDR2 is LQKENI. The length of the CDR3 is 15 residues. The CDR3 DNA is TGTGCCAGCTCACCTACGACAGCCTCCTACAATGAGCAGTTCTTC. It specifies CASSPTTASYNEQFF.

The chain couples TRBV10-2 to TRBJ2-7; D is uncertain. This CDR3 region has 16 residues. Trimming removed 7 bases at V and 2 bases at J, with 21 bases between. Germline V gives CDR1 WSHSY, CDR2 SAAADI. CDR3 nucleotide sequence: TGCGCCAGCACCGAGGAGAGATCTTTGGACCCCTACGAGCAGTACTTC. It is translated as CASTEERSLDPYEQYF.

CDR3 loop: CASSQDGREGYTF. CDR3 DNA sequence: TGCGCCAGCAGCCAAGATGGGCGGGAGGGCTACACCTTC. The V gene is TRBV4-1, the J gene TRBJ1-2; D gene uncertain. CDR3 length equals 13 residues. Germline-derived CDR1 and CDR2 are MGHRA and YSYEKL. The V end was cut by 0 bases, the J end by 8 bases, with 10 bases between.

The chain has TRBV11-3 and TRBJ2-3; D remains ambiguous. Between the trimmed V and J ends, which lost 1 base and 0 bases, there was a span of 8 bases. CDR1 is SGHNT and CDR2 is YENEEA in the germline V gene. The CDR3 contains 15 residues. The CDR3 region has the DNA TGTGCCAGCAGCTTAGTTACCGCTAGCACAGATACGCAGTATTTT. Protein sequence: CASSLVTASTDTQYF.

This clone showed up just a few times. The chain couples TRBV14 to TRBJ2-5; D is perhaps TRBD1 (6 bases). The CDR3 is 13 amino acids. Per germline, CDR1 SGHDN and CDR2 FVKESK. Trimming took off 4 bases at V and 5 bases at J, with 11 bases between the two ends. This CDR3 is CASSLIRGETQYF. The CDR3 bases are TGTGCCAGCAGCCTAATTAGGGGGGAGACCCAGTACTTC.

The rearrangement joins TRBV14 to TRBJ2-1, with a weak D call TRBD2 (5 bases). Germline V gene lookup returns CDR1 SGHDN and CDR2 FVKESK. V lost 1 base and J 4 bases, leaving 8 bases between the germline ends. There are 14 residues in the CDR3. The CDR3, as DNA: TGTGCCAGCAGCCAAGCGGGAACATACAATGAGCAGTTCTTC. As protein: CASSQAGTYNEQFF.

This clone was found a few times. The CDR3 DNA follows: TGTGCCAGCAGCCATCCCGGCTACGCTGAAGCTTTCTTT. Amino acids: CASSHPGYAEAFF. The chain is built from TRBV14 and TRBJ1-1, with D uncertain. Trimming removed 3 bases from V and 6 bases from J, with 11 bases in between. The germline V gene encodes CDR1 SGHDN and CDR2 FVKESK. The CDR3 covers 13 residues.

This clone was observed a few times. The rearrangement links TRBV9 to TRBJ2-1; the D gene is possibly TRBD2 (5 bases). CDR1 and CDR2 (germline): SGDLS, YYNGEE. Trimming cost V 4 bases and J 9 bases, with 14 bases left between them. The CDR3 is 13 residues long. The CDR3, as DNA: TGTGCCAGCAGCTATGAGGACTGGGGTGAGCAGTTCTTC. Translation gives CASSYEDWGEQFF.